The next 10 T cell receptor beta chains were all read from a single sample in a study of T cell responses to AZD1222 COVID-19 vaccine. Assay: immunoSEQ multiplex PCR; the TCRdb copy retains only in-frame clones and omits some. The data contain 250,000 to 300,000 clones, about 94% of them singletons. The sequenced sample was peripheral blood, obtained 28 days after the second AZD1222 dose. The receptors come from an adult who received the AZD1222 COVID-19 vaccine.

The genes are TRBV24-1 and TRBJ1-2; maybe TRBD1 (5 bases). The CDR3 spans 14 residues. The V gene's germline CDR1 is KGHDR and CDR2 SFDVKD. Trimming cost V 0 bases and J 4 bases, with 8 bases left between them. CDR3 nucleotide sequence: TGTGCCACCAGTGATTTGGGGACTCCCTATGGCTACACCTTC. The encoded protein is CATSDLGTPYGYTF.

The V gene is TRBV16, the J gene TRBJ1-6, with D possibly TRBD1 on 5 matching bases. CDR3 length: 13 amino acids. CDR1 and CDR2 (germline): KGHSY, FQNENV. The ends were cut back, 7 bases at V and 6 bases at J, with 10 bases in the middle. CDR3 sequence reads: CASTRDPNSPLHF. The CDR3 DNA is TGTGCCAGCACCCGGGACCCTAATTCACCCCTCCACTTT.

The V gene is TRBV6-5, the J gene TRBJ2-5; 8 nucleotides agree with TRBD2. CDR1 is MNHEY and CDR2 is SVGAGI in the germline V gene. The CDR3 spans 12 residues. CDR3 DNA sequence: TGTACCATCGGGGGGGCCCAAGAGACCCAGTACTTC. As protein: CTIGGAQETQYF.

The chain recombines TRBV19 with TRBJ1-1; possibly TRBD1 for D (5 bases). The CDR3 is 17 residues long. Trimming cost V 1 base and J 2 bases, with 17 bases left between them. The V gene's germline CDR1 is LNHDA and CDR2 SQIVND (reference sequence). CDR3 sequence (DNA): TGTGCCAGTAGTATAGTGTGGGGCTCTTCCCCCAACACTGAAGCTTTCTTT. Translating gives CASSIVWGSSPNTEAFF.

This chain uses TRBV6-5 with TRBJ1-2; D is possibly TRBD1 (6 bases). Trimming left V 7 bases short and J 8 bases short, with 20 bases between. This CDR3 contains 14 residues. CDR1 is MNHEY, CDR2 SVGAGI, per germline. CDR3 sequence reads: CASTPGDTPRGYTF. The CDR3 DNA is TGTGCCAGCACCCCCGGGGACACCCCTCGGGGCTACACCTTC.

The CDR3 sequence is CAISESAGNNEQFF. The CDR3 bases are TGTGCCATCAGTGAGTCGGCAGGGAACAATGAGCAGTTCTTC. The gene calls are TRBV10-3 and TRBJ2-1; maybe TRBD1 (5 bases). There are 14 residues in the CDR3. Germline V gene data show CDR1 as ENHRY and CDR2 as SYGVKD. V lost 0 bases, J lost 5 bases, and 8 bases lay in between.

The chain has TRBV5-1 and TRBJ1-2; 8 bases agree with TRBD1. V lost 3 bases and J lost 3; bases outside the gene matches: 7. Germline V lookup: CDR1 SGHRS, CDR2 YFSETQ. This CDR3 has 15 amino acids. CDR3 region: CASSSLTGGDYGYTF. CDR3 nucleotides: TGCGCCAGCAGCTCACTAACAGGGGGAGACTATGGCTACACCTTC.

The V and J genes are TRBV19 and TRBJ2-3; D perhaps matches TRBD2 (8 bases). Per germline, CDR1 LNHDA and CDR2 SQIVND (reference sequence). Between the trimmed V and J ends, which lost 6 bases and 0 bases, there was a span of 16 bases. The CDR3 has 16 amino acids. The CDR3 loop reads CASSPRGGQSTDTQYF. In DNA, the CDR3 is TGTGCCAGTAGCCCACGGGGGGGACAGAGCACAGATACGCAGTATTTT.

The chain carries TRBV6-5 and TRBJ2-7, with D perhaps TRBD1 (6 bases). Germline-derived CDR1 and CDR2 are MNHEY and SVGAGI. V was cut by 8 bases and J by 3 bases, with 14 bases left in between. This CDR3 has 13 amino acids. The DNA for the CDR3 is TGTGCCAGCGGGTTTAGGGGGAACTACGAGCAGTACTTC. It encodes CASGFRGNYEQYF.

Only one count was recorded for this clone. The chain carries TRBV6-1 and TRBJ2-7, with TRBD2 matching 9 bases. With V trimmed by 0 bases and J by 5 bases, 8 bases remained unmatched. Per the germline V gene, CDR1 is MNHNS and CDR2 is SASEGT. CDR3 length: 16 residues. CDR3 loop: CASSEAIWVAGDEQYF. CDR3 in DNA: TGTGCCAGCAGTGAAGCGATCTGGGTAGCGGGAGACGAGCAGTACTTC.